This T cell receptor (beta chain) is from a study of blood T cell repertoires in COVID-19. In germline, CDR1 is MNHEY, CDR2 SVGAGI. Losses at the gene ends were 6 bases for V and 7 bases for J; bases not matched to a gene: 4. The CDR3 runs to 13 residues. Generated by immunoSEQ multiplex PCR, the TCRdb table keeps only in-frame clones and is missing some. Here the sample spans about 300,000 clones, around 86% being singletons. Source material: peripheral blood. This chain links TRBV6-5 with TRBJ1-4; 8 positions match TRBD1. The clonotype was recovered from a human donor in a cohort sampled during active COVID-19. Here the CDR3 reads CASRTGDGEKLFF. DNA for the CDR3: TGTGCCAGCAGGACAGGGGACGGTGAAAAACTGTTTTTT.